This entry lists 9 T cell receptor beta chains sequenced from one sample in a study of vaccination and CD4 T cells after COVID-19. Treatment: roughly 10-day PBMC culture with coronavirus spike peptide pools or control peptides (ViraFEST assay). Scientists ran DNA taken from cultured CD4+ T cells through the Oncomine TCR Beta short-read assay for sequencing. In TCRdb, the PCR reads were re-called with MiXCR into one record per CDR3 protein. The sample comprises around 20,000 distinct CDR3 sequences, roughly 43% of which are singletons, and roughly 6.3% rests with the top ten. These receptors are not linked to any known antigen. The source was CD4+ T cells from blood, cultured in vitro, collected before SARS-CoV-2 vaccination. These receptor sequences come from a human donor who had recovered from COVID-19.

This clonotype was picked up a small number of times. The chain combines TRBV28 with TRBJ1-2, with D uncertain. The V end lost 5 bases, the J end lost 4 bases, and 14 bases lay between the germline ends. The CDR3 totals 14 residues. CDR1 and CDR2 (germline): MDHEN, SYDVKM. The CDR3 is CASSTGQSRYGYTF. CDR3 nucleotide sequence: TGTGCCAGCAGTACCGGCCAGAGCCGCTATGGCTACACCTTC.

The chain is built from TRBV7-2 and TRBJ2-7; TRBD2 matches at 8 bases. After removal of 4 bases from V and 1 base from J, the junction contained 6 bases not matched to a gene. The CDR3 is made up of 15 amino acids. Germline V gene lookup returns CDR1 SGHTA and CDR2 FQGNSA. The CDR3 DNA follows: TGTGCCAGCAGCTCGCGAGCGGGGGATTCCTACGAGCAGTACTTC. It codes for CASSSRAGDSYEQYF. The whole variable domain, filled in from reference TRBV7-2 and TRBJ2-7, reads GAGVSQSPSNKVTEKGKDVELRCDPISGHTALYWYRQSLGQGLEFLIYFQGNSAPDKSGLPSDRFSAERTGGSVSTLTIQRTQQEDSAVYLCASSSRAGDSYEQYFGPGTRLTVT.

The chain is built from TRBV20-1 and TRBJ2-1, with D possibly being TRBD1 or TRBD2 (5 bases each). Trimming removed 3 bases from V and 7 bases from J, with 16 bases in between. Germline CDR1 reads DFQATT; CDR2 reads SNEGSKA (reference sequence). The CDR3 is made up of 14 amino acids. CDR3 sequence reads: CSASPTGLANEQFF. CDR3 DNA: TGCAGTGCTAGCCCTACGGGGCTAGCTAATGAGCAGTTCTTC.

This chain uses TRBV7-3 with TRBJ1-2; unclear D gene. This CDR3 region has 15 residues. V was shortened by 0 bases and J by 6 bases, with 14 bases between the two germline ends. Germline V gene lookup returns CDR1 SGHTA and CDR2 FQGTGA. For the CDR3, the DNA is TGTGCCAGCAGCTTAACCCCAGCGGTAACGAATGGCTACACCTTC. This sequence encodes CASSLTPAVTNGYTF.

The rearrangement uses TRBV20-1 and TRBJ1-1; possible D gene TRBD1, 6 bases. CDR1 DFQATT and CDR2 SNEGSKA come from the germline V gene (reference sequence). The CDR3 consists of 15 residues. V was shortened by 3 bases and J by 4 bases, with 18 bases between the two germline ends. The CDR3 sequence: CSASSGGGRLTEAFF. The DNA of the CDR3 is TGCAGTGCTAGTTCGGGCGGGGGGCGCCTCACTGAAGCTTTCTTT.

The chain employs TRBV28 and TRBJ1-1; D remains unclear. This CDR3 is 17 amino acids long. Trimming took off 5 bases at V and 1 base at J, with 20 bases between the two ends. Germline V gives CDR1 MDHEN, CDR2 SYDVKM. The CDR3 nucleotides are TGTGCCAGCAGTCCAAGAACCCAGACGGCAAGGAACACTGAAGCTTTCTTT. This codes for CASSPRTQTARNTEAFF.

This chain connects TRBV12-3 or TRBV12-4 to TRBJ2-5; TRBD2 might be the D (6 bases). Deletions cut 3 bases from V and 4 bases from J, with 21 bases between. CDR3 length: 17 amino acids. The CDR3 DNA reads as TGTGCCAGCAGTTTTTTTCGGGGCGGGGTGAGGGGAGAGACCCAGTACTTC. Translating it yields CASSFFRGGVRGETQYF.

This chain links TRBV27 with TRBJ1-6; tentative D call: TRBD1 (5 bases). Trimming took off 6 bases at V and 8 bases at J, with 17 bases between the two ends. Germline assignment: CDR1 MNHEY and CDR2 SMNVEV (reference sequence). The CDR3 runs 15 residues. CDR3 bases: TGTGCCAGCAGCCGGGACCGGCGTGAACATTCACCCCTCCACTTT. Its protein product is CASSRDRREHSPLHF.

The gene calls are TRBV20-1 and TRBJ1-3, with a weak D call TRBD1 (5 bases). V was cut by 6 bases and J by 4 bases, with 19 bases left in between. The CDR3 has 15 residues. The germline CDR1 and CDR2 sequences are DFQATT and SNEGSKA (reference sequence). The CDR3 sequence is CSAQTVKGFGNTIYF. As DNA, the CDR3 is TGCAGTGCACAAACCGTCAAGGGGTTCGGAAACACCATATATTTT.